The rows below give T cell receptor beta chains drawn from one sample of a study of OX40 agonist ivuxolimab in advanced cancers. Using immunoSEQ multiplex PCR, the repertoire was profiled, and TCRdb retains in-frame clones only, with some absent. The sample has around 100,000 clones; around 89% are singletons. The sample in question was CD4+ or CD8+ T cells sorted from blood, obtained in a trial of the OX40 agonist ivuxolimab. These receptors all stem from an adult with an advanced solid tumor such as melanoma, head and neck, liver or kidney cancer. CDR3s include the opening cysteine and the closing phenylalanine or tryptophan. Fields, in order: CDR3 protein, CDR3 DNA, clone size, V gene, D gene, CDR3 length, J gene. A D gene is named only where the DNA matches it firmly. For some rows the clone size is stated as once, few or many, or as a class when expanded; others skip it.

CDR3aa: CASSRQGGNTIYF; CDR3nt: TGTGCCAGCAGTAGACAGGGAGGAAACACCATATATTTT; abundance: -; v_gene: TRBV2; d_gene: TRBD1; len: 13; j_gene: TRBJ1-3
CDR3aa: CASSFAGQGSYEQYF; CDR3nt: TGTGCCAGCAGTTTTGCCGGACAGGGCTCCTACGAGCAGTACTTC; abundance: -; v_gene: TRBV27; d_gene: TRBD1; len: 15; j_gene: TRBJ2-7
CDR3aa: CASSLDTNTEAFF; CDR3nt: TGCGCCAGCAGCTTGGACACCAACACTGAAGCTTTCTTT; abundance: -; v_gene: TRBV5-1; d_gene: -; len: 13; j_gene: TRBJ1-1
CDR3aa: CASSINTESIQYF; CDR3nt: TGTGCCAGTAGTATAAACACTGAAAGCATTCAGTACTTC; abundance: -; v_gene: TRBV19; d_gene: -; len: 13; j_gene: TRBJ2-4
CDR3aa: CASSSPTGGKETQYF; CDR3nt: TGTGCCAGCAGCTCCCCGACAGGGGGCAAGGAGACCCAGTACTTC; abundance: -; v_gene: TRBV11-2; d_gene: TRBD1; len: 15; j_gene: TRBJ2-5
CDR3aa: CASSRSGGLQYF; CDR3nt: TGTGCCAGCAGTCGCAGCGGGGGGTTACAGTACTTC; abundance: -; v_gene: TRBV4-2; d_gene: TRBD2; len: 12; j_gene: TRBJ2-7
CDR3aa: CASSQGTVISYEQYF; CDR3nt: TGCGCCAGCAGCCAAGGTACAGTAATCTCCTACGAGCAGTACTTC; abundance: -; v_gene: TRBV4-1; d_gene: -; len: 15; j_gene: TRBJ2-7
CDR3aa: CASSSRGFGTYQPQHF; CDR3nt: TGTGCCAGCAGTTCCCGCGGCTTTGGAACCTATCAGCCCCAGCATTTT; abundance: once; v_gene: TRBV27; d_gene: -; len: 16; j_gene: TRBJ1-5
CDR3aa: CASSSRGRGEQFF; CDR3nt: TGCGCCAGCAGTTCTAGGGGGCGGGGTGAGCAGTTCTTC; abundance: -; v_gene: TRBV5-1; d_gene: -; len: 13; j_gene: TRBJ2-1
CDR3aa: CASSMRPVSGTSGIPTHYEQYF; CDR3nt: TGCGCCAGCAGCATGAGGCCAGTCTCAGGGACTAGCGGGATCCCTACACACTACGAGCAGTACTTC; abundance: -; v_gene: TRBV5-1; d_gene: TRBD2; len: 22; j_gene: TRBJ2-7
CDR3aa: CASGAGANVLTF; CDR3nt: TGTGCCTCCGGGGCTGGGGCCAACGTCCTGACTTTC; abundance: -; v_gene: TRBV30; d_gene: -; len: 12; j_gene: TRBJ2-6
CDR3aa: CASSSGPGMGEQFF; CDR3nt: TGTGCCAGCAGCTCCGGTCCGGGAATGGGTGAGCAGTTCTTC; abundance: -; v_gene: TRBV13; d_gene: -; len: 14; j_gene: TRBJ2-1
CDR3aa: CAWNRRVSGRTFNEQFF; CDR3nt: TGTGCCTGGAATAGAAGGGTTAGCGGGAGGACCTTCAATGAGCAGTTCTTC; abundance: -; v_gene: TRBV30; d_gene: TRBD2; len: 17; j_gene: TRBJ2-1
CDR3aa: CASSTGTGSRNEQFF; CDR3nt: TGTGCCAGCAGCACCGGGACAGGGTCTAGAAATGAGCAGTTCTTC; abundance: once; v_gene: TRBV11-3; d_gene: TRBD1; len: 15; j_gene: TRBJ2-1
CDR3aa: CASNRAATGELFF; CDR3nt: TGCGCCAGCAACAGGGCTGCCACCGGGGAGCTGTTTTTT; abundance: -; v_gene: TRBV5-1; d_gene: -; len: 13; j_gene: TRBJ2-2
CDR3aa: CSAEPQGNTEAFF; CDR3nt: TGCAGCGCCGAGCCCCAGGGAAACACTGAAGCTTTCTTT; abundance: -; v_gene: TRBV29-1; d_gene: -; len: 13; j_gene: TRBJ1-1
CDR3aa: CASSVAGLGYNEQFF; CDR3nt: TGTGCCAGCAGCGTAGCCGGACTAGGTTACAATGAGCAGTTCTTC; abundance: -; v_gene: TRBV9; d_gene: TRBD2; len: 15; j_gene: TRBJ2-1
CDR3aa: CASASGPHQETQYF; CDR3nt: TGTGCCAGCGCCAGCGGACCTCACCAAGAGACCCAGTACTTC; abundance: -; v_gene: TRBV6-1; d_gene: -; len: 14; j_gene: TRBJ2-5
CDR3aa: CASSLVTGVPGELFF; CDR3nt: TGCGCCAGCAGCTTGGTGACAGGGGTTCCCGGGGAGCTGTTTTTT; abundance: -; v_gene: TRBV5-1; d_gene: TRBD1; len: 15; j_gene: TRBJ2-2
CDR3aa: CASRSGTSGVPAADTQYF; CDR3nt: TGTGCCAGCAGGTCCGGGACTAGCGGGGTCCCTGCCGCAGATACGCAGTATTTT; abundance: once; v_gene: TRBV5-4; d_gene: TRBD2; len: 18; j_gene: TRBJ2-3
CDR3aa: CASSLTEETQYF; CDR3nt: TGCGCCAGCAGCTTGACTGAAGAGACCCAGTACTTC; abundance: -; v_gene: TRBV5-1; d_gene: -; len: 12; j_gene: TRBJ2-5
CDR3aa: CASSSSGSSYEQYF; CDR3nt: TGTGCCAGCAGTTCTAGCGGGAGTTCCTACGAGCAGTACTTC; abundance: -; v_gene: TRBV28; d_gene: TRBD2; len: 14; j_gene: TRBJ2-7
CDR3aa: CASSLDTGNYGYTF; CDR3nt: TGTGCCAGCAGCTTAGACACAGGGAACTATGGCTACACCTTC; abundance: -; v_gene: TRBV7-9; d_gene: -; len: 14; j_gene: TRBJ1-2
CDR3aa: CASSGAGFPYEQYF; CDR3nt: TGTGCCAGCAGCGGCGCAGGGTTCCCCTACGAGCAGTACTTC; abundance: -; v_gene: TRBV28; d_gene: -; len: 14; j_gene: TRBJ2-7
CDR3aa: CASSFLAGEAGELFF; CDR3nt: TGTGCCAGCAGTTTCCTAGCGGGAGAGGCCGGGGAGCTGTTTTTT; abundance: -; v_gene: TRBV27; d_gene: TRBD2; len: 15; j_gene: TRBJ2-2
CDR3aa: CASEGASGHEQYF; CDR3nt: TGTGCCAGCGAGGGAGCTAGCGGGCACGAGCAGTACTTC; abundance: few; v_gene: TRBV28; d_gene: TRBD2; len: 13; j_gene: TRBJ2-7
CDR3aa: CASSDRLWAYEQYF; CDR3nt: TGTGCCAGCAGTGATCGGTTGTGGGCCTACGAGCAGTACTTC; abundance: -; v_gene: TRBV6-1; d_gene: -; len: 14; j_gene: TRBJ2-7
CDR3aa: CASSLGDRDEKLFF; CDR3nt: TGTGCCAGCAGCTTAGGCGACAGGGACGAAAAACTGTTTTTT; abundance: -; v_gene: TRBV7-2; d_gene: TRBD1; len: 14; j_gene: TRBJ1-4
CDR3aa: CASSSPGQTNSPLHF; CDR3nt: TGCGCCAGCAGCAGCCCGGGACAGACTAATTCACCCCTCCACTTT; abundance: -; v_gene: TRBV5-1; d_gene: TRBD1; len: 15; j_gene: TRBJ1-6
CDR3aa: CASSLAPVHGELFF; CDR3nt: TGTGCCAGCAGCTTAGCCCCGGTCCACGGGGAGCTGTTTTTT; abundance: -; v_gene: TRBV11-3; d_gene: -; len: 14; j_gene: TRBJ2-2
CDR3aa: CASSPGTTGARGEQYF; CDR3nt: TGCGCCAGCAGCCCGGGAACTACAGGGGCTCGGGGGGAGCAGTACTTC; abundance: -; v_gene: TRBV5-1; d_gene: -; len: 16; j_gene: TRBJ2-7
CDR3aa: CASSLSRGVGTDTQYF; CDR3nt: TGTGCCAGCAGTTTATCGCGGGGCGTGGGCACAGATACGCAGTATTTT; abundance: -; v_gene: TRBV27; d_gene: -; len: 16; j_gene: TRBJ2-3
CDR3aa: CASSARVWSGVNEQFF; CDR3nt: TGTGCCAGCAGTGCCCGGGTGTGGAGCGGGGTCAATGAGCAGTTCTTC; abundance: -; v_gene: TRBV6-1; d_gene: TRBD2; len: 16; j_gene: TRBJ2-1
CDR3aa: CASSLARMTGNTQYF; CDR3nt: TGTGCCAGCAGTTTAGCCCGAATGACAGGGAATACGCAGTATTTT; abundance: -; v_gene: TRBV27; d_gene: TRBD1; len: 15; j_gene: TRBJ2-3
CDR3aa: CAWSVKLGLGNTIYF; CDR3nt: TGTGCCTGGAGTGTTAAGCTAGGTCTCGGAAACACCATATATTTT; abundance: -; v_gene: TRBV30; d_gene: -; len: 15; j_gene: TRBJ1-3
CDR3aa: CASSLAGGAYEQYF; CDR3nt: TGCGCCAGCAGCTTGGCCGGAGGGGCCTACGAGCAGTACTTC; abundance: -; v_gene: TRBV5-1; d_gene: -; len: 14; j_gene: TRBJ2-7
CDR3aa: CASSLTSESPLHF; CDR3nt: TGTGCCAGCAGCTTAACATCGGAATCACCCCTCCACTTT; abundance: -; v_gene: TRBV7-3; d_gene: -; len: 13; j_gene: TRBJ1-6
CDR3aa: CASSFTENTEAFF; CDR3nt: TGCGCCAGCAGCTTCACGGAGAACACTGAAGCTTTCTTT; abundance: -; v_gene: TRBV5-1; d_gene: -; len: 13; j_gene: TRBJ1-1
CDR3aa: CASSLTGYYGYTF; CDR3nt: TGTGCCAGCAGCTTAACAGGATACTATGGCTACACCTTC; abundance: -; v_gene: TRBV11-2; d_gene: -; len: 13; j_gene: TRBJ1-2
CDR3aa: CASSRTESGYTF; CDR3nt: TGTGCCAGCAGTAGGACAGAGAGCGGCTACACCTTC; abundance: -; v_gene: TRBV11-2; d_gene: -; len: 12; j_gene: TRBJ1-2
CDR3aa: CASSKWGDTGQPQHF; CDR3nt: TGTGCCAGCAGTAAATGGGGGGATACGGGTCAGCCCCAGCATTTT; abundance: -; v_gene: TRBV6-5; d_gene: -; len: 15; j_gene: TRBJ1-5
CDR3aa: CASSWGGNQPQHF; CDR3nt: TGTGCCAGCAGCTGGGGGGGCAATCAGCCCCAGCATTTT; abundance: -; v_gene: TRBV5-4; d_gene: -; len: 13; j_gene: TRBJ1-5
CDR3aa: CAINRQGGEQYF; CDR3nt: TGTGCCATCAATAGACAGGGGGGCGAGCAGTACTTC; abundance: -; v_gene: TRBV10-3; d_gene: TRBD1; len: 12; j_gene: TRBJ2-7
CDR3aa: CASTIGGSFQETQYF; CDR3nt: TGTGCCAGCACCATAGGGGGCAGTTTCCAAGAGACCCAGTACTTC; abundance: -; v_gene: TRBV6-1; d_gene: TRBD1; len: 15; j_gene: TRBJ2-5
CDR3aa: CASSGWDRGSRGYTF; CDR3nt: TGTGCCAGCAGCGGGTGGGACAGAGGTTCGAGGGGCTACACCTTC; abundance: -; v_gene: TRBV5-6; d_gene: TRBD1; len: 15; j_gene: TRBJ1-2
CDR3aa: CASRTTGTDTQYF; CDR3nt: TGTGCCAGCAGAACCACGGGGACAGATACGCAGTATTTT; abundance: -; v_gene: TRBV6-1; d_gene: -; len: 13; j_gene: TRBJ2-3
CDR3aa: CASRGQGPTRSYNSPLHF; CDR3nt: TGTGCCAGCAGAGGACAGGGTCCGACACGGTCCTATAATTCACCCCTCCACTTT; abundance: -; v_gene: TRBV13; d_gene: TRBD1; len: 18; j_gene: TRBJ1-6
CDR3aa: CASYREMNTEAFF; CDR3nt: TGTGCCAGCTACAGGGAAATGAACACTGAAGCTTTCTTT; abundance: -; v_gene: TRBV2; d_gene: -; len: 13; j_gene: TRBJ1-1
CDR3aa: CASSANPGGSYEQYF; CDR3nt: TGTGCCAGCAGCGCCAACCCAGGGGGCTCCTACGAGCAGTACTTC; abundance: -; v_gene: TRBV9; d_gene: TRBD1; len: 15; j_gene: TRBJ2-7
CDR3aa: CASSPVANTGELFF; CDR3nt: TGCGCCAGCAGTCCAGTAGCGAACACCGGGGAGCTGTTTTTT; abundance: -; v_gene: TRBV5-1; d_gene: -; len: 14; j_gene: TRBJ2-2
CDR3aa: CAWRGAVAFF; CDR3nt: TGTGCCTGGAGGGGGGCCGTGGCTTTCTTT; abundance: few; v_gene: TRBV30; d_gene: -; len: 10; j_gene: TRBJ1-1
CDR3aa: CASSESGETQYF; CDR3nt: TGTGCCAGCAGTGAGTCAGGAGAGACCCAGTACTTC; abundance: -; v_gene: TRBV2; d_gene: -; len: 12; j_gene: TRBJ2-5
CDR3aa: CASSGLSNLGQLEAFF; CDR3nt: TGTGCCAGTAGTGGGCTTTCTAACCTGGGACAGCTTGAAGCTTTCTTT; abundance: -; v_gene: TRBV19; d_gene: TRBD1; len: 16; j_gene: TRBJ1-1
CDR3aa: CASSFPGTEGYGYTF; CDR3nt: TGTGCCAGCAGCTTCCCCGGGACAGAAGGCTATGGCTACACCTTC; abundance: -; v_gene: TRBV5-4; d_gene: TRBD1; len: 15; j_gene: TRBJ1-2
CDR3aa: CASSPTGIGEQYF; CDR3nt: TGTGCCAGCAGCCCGACAGGTATCGGCGAGCAGTACTTC; abundance: few; v_gene: TRBV7-2; d_gene: -; len: 13; j_gene: TRBJ2-7